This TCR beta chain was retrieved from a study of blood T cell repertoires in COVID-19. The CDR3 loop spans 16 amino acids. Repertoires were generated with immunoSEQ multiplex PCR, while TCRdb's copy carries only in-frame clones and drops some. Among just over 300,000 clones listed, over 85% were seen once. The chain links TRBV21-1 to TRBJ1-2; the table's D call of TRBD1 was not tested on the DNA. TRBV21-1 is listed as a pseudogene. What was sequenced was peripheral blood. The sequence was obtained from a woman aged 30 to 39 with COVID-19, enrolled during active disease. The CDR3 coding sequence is TGTGCCAGCAGCGCCTGCAGACAGGGAGACAACTATGGCTACACCTTC. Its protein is CASSACRQGDNYGYTF.